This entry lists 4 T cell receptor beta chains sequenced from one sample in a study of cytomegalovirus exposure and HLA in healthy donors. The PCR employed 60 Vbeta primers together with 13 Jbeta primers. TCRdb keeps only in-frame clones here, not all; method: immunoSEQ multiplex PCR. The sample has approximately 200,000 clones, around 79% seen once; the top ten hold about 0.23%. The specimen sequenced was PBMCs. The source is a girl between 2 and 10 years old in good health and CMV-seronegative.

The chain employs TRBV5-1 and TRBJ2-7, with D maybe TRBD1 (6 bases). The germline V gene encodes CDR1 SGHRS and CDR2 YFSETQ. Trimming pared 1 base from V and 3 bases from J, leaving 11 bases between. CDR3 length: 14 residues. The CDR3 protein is CASSLQTGYYEQYF. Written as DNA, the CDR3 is TGCGCCAGCAGCTTGCAAACAGGGTACTACGAGCAGTACTTC. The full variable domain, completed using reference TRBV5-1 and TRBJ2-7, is KAGVTQTPRYLIKTRGQQVTLSCSPISGHRSVSWYQQTPGQGLQFLFEYFSETQRNKGNFPGRFSGRQFSNSRSEMNVSTLELGDSALYLCASSLQTGYYEQYFGPGTRLTVT.

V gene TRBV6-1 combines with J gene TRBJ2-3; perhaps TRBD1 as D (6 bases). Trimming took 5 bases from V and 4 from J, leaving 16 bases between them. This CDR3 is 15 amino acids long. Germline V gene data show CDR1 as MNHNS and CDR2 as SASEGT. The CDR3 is CASSRILGAADTQYF. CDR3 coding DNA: TGTGCCAGCAGTCGGATTTTGGGGGCCGCAGATACGCAGTATTTT.

CDR3 region: CASSLERDSGNTIYF. CDR3 nucleotides: TGTGCCAGCAGCCTGGAGAGGGACTCTGGAAACACCATATATTTT. The rearrangement joins TRBV4-2 to TRBJ1-3; D is unresolved. The CDR3 length is 15 residues. Germline V CDR1 and CDR2: LGHNA, YNFKEQ. V was cut by 4 bases and J by 0 bases, with 10 bases left in between.

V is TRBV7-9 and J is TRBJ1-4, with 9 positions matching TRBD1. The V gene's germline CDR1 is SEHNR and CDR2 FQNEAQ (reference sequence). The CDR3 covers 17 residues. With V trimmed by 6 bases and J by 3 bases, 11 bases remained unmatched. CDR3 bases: TGTGCCAGCAGTTCAACCGGGACAGGGTATTCTAATGAAAAACTGTTTTTT. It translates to CASSSTGTGYSNEKLFF.